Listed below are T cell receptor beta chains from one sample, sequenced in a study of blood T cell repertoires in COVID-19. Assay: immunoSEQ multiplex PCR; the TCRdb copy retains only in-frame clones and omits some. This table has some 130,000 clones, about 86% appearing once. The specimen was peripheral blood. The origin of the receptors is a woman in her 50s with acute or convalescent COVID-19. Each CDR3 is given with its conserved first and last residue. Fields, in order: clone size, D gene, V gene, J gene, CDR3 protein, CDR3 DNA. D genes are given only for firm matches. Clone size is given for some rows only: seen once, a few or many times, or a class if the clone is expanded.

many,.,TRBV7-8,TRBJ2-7,CASSLSVSYEQYF,TGTGCCAGCAGCTTATCCGTCTCCTACGAGCAGTACTTC
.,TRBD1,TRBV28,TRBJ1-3,CASSGQGFSGNTIYF,TGTGCCAGTAGTGGACAGGGTTTCTCTGGAAACACCATATATTTT
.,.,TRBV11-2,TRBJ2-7,CASTLTDSYEQYF,TGTGCCAGCACCCTGACAGACTCCTACGAGCAGTACTTC
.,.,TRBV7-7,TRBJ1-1,CASSVSVVTEAFF,TGTGCCAGCAGCGTTAGCGTCGTCACTGAAGCTTTCTTT
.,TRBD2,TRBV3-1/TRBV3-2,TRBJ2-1,CASSHSIAGGPSYNEQFF,TGTGCCAGCAGCCACTCCATAGCGGGGGGGCCGTCCTACAATGAGCAGTTCTTC
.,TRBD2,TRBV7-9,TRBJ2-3,CASSLALGSGGTDTQYF,TGTGCCAGCAGCTTAGCGCTGGGTAGCGGGGGCACAGATACGCAGTATTTT
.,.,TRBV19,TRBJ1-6,CASSIEGGDHNSPLHF,TGTGCCAGTAGTATAGAAGGGGGAGATCATAATTCACCCCTCCACTTT
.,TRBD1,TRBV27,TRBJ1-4,CASSSTGGWEKLFF,TGTGCCAGCAGTTCGACAGGGGGGTGGGAAAAACTGTTTTTT
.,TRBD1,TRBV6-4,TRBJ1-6,CASSSTPGTGDSPLHF,TGTGCCAGCAGCTCTACGCCCGGGACAGGGGATTCACCCCTCCACTTT
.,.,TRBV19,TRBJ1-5,CASRLYGDQPQHF,TGTGCCAGTAGACTTTACGGGGATCAGCCCCAGCATTTT
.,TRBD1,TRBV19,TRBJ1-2,CASNRQGGYGYTF,TGTGCCAGTAACCGACAGGGAGGCTATGGCTACACCTTC
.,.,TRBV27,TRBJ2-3,CASSFSSRGATDTQYF,TGTGCCAGCAGTTTCTCGAGCCGGGGGGCCACAGATACGCAGTATTTT
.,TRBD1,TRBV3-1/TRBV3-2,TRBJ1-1,CASSRTGGGVGAFF,TGTGCCAGCAGCCGAACAGGGGGCGGAGTGGGGGCTTTCTTT
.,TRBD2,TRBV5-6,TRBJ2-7,CASSLISGASYEQYF,TGTGCCAGCAGCCTCATCAGCGGGGCCTCCTACGAGCAGTACTTC
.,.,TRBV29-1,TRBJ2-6,CATLVSGSGANVLTF,TGCGCTACTCTCGTCTCAGGATCTGGGGCCAACGTCCTGACTTTC
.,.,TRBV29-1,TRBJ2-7,CSVEGGGSYEQYF,TGCAGCGTTGAGGGAGGGGGATCCTACGAGCAGTACTTC
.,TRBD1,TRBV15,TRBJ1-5,CATSRALGTGDNQPQHF,TGTGCCACCAGCAGAGCCCTAGGGACAGGGGACAATCAGCCCCAGCATTTT
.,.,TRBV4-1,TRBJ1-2,CASSQDGKGDYGYTF,TGCGCCAGCAGCCAAGATGGAAAAGGGGACTATGGCTACACCTTC
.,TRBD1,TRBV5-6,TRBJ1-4,CASSLGQVNYYNEKLFF,TGTGCCAGCAGCCTGGGACAGGTGAACTACTACAATGAAAAACTGTTTTTT
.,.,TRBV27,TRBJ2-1,CASSLGRSYNEQFF,TGTGCCAGCAGTTTGGGGAGATCCTACAATGAGCAGTTCTTC
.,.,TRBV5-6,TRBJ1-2,CASSLLRQYYGYTF,TGTGCCAGCAGCTTGCTTAGACAGTACTATGGCTACACCTTC
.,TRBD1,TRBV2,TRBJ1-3,CASRDRGLLTIYF,TGTGCCAGCAGGGACAGGGGTTTATTAACCATATATTTT
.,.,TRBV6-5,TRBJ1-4,CASRPRQVPYEKLFF,TGTGCCAGCAGACCCCGACAGGTTCCTTATGAAAAACTGTTTTTT
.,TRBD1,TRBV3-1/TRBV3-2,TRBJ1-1,CASSLTWTGDTEAFF,TGTGCCAGCAGCCTCACTTGGACAGGGGACACTGAAGCTTTCTTT
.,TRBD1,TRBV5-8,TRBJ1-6,CASSLGDRANSPLHF,TGTGCCAGCAGCTTAGGGGACAGGGCTAATTCACCCCTCCACTTT
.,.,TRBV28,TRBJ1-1,CASSFLQGTEAFF,TGTGCCAGCAGTTTTCTGCAGGGCACTGAAGCTTTCTTT
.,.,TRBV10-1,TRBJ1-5,CASRDSSNQPQHF,TGCGCCAGCAGAGACAGTAGCAATCAGCCCCAGCATTTT
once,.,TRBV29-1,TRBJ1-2,CSVGGAGLYGYTF,TGCAGCGTTGGTGGGGCAGGGCTCTATGGCTACACCTTC
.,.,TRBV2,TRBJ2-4,CASSVRQGRGAKNIQYF,TGTGCCAGCAGTGTAAGACAGGGACGGGGGGCCAAAAACATTCAGTACTTC
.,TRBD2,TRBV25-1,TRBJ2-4,CASSEAGGAKNIQYF,TGTGCCAGCAGTGAAGCGGGGGGAGCCAAAAACATTCAGTACTTC
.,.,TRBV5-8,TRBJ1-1,CASSPTLTVTEAFF,TGTGCCAGCAGCCCAACCCTTACGGTCACTGAAGCTTTCTTT
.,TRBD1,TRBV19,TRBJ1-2,CASSGQGGGYTF,TGTGCCAGCTCTGGACAGGGTGGTGGCTACACCTTC
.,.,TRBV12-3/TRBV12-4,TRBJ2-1,CASSSGQQQFF,TGTGCCAGCAGTTCCGGACAGCAGCAGTTCTTC
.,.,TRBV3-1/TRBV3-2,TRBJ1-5,CASSQTGLVQPQHF,TGTGCCAGCAGCCAGACGGGACTCGTTCAGCCCCAGCATTTT
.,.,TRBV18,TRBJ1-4,CASSPRTAYNEKLFF,TGTGCCAGCTCACCTAGGACAGCCTATAATGAAAAACTGTTTTTT
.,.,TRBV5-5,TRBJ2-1,CASRQTGQLYNEQFF,TGTGCCAGCAGACAGACAGGACAACTTTACAATGAGCAGTTCTTC
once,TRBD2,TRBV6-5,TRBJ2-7,CASLVWTSGAYEQYF,TGTGCCAGCCTAGTCTGGACTAGCGGGGCCTACGAGCAGTACTTC
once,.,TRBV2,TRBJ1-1,CASRKGGDMNTEAFF,TGTGCCAGCAGAAAGGGGGGGGACATGAACACTGAAGCTTTCTTT
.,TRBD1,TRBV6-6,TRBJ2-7,CASKRTGEGEQYF,TGTGCCAGCAAAAGGACAGGGGAAGGCGAGCAGTACTTC
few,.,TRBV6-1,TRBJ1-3,CASSEVRGGNTIYF,TGTGCCAGCAGTGAAGTACGAGGAGGAAACACCATATATTTT
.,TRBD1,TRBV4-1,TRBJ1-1,CASSQRWTGHEAFF,TGCGCCAGCAGCCAACGGTGGACAGGACATGAAGCTTTCTTT
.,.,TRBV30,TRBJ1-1,CAWNHITGYRTEAFF,TGTGCCTGGAACCATATTACAGGGTATCGCACTGAAGCTTTCTTT
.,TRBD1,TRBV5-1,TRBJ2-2,CASTTGVSGELFF,TGCGCCAGCACCACAGGGGTCTCCGGGGAGCTGTTTTTT
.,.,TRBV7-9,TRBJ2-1,CASSLVLEEQFF,TGTGCCAGCAGCTTAGTGTTGGAGGAGCAGTTCTTC
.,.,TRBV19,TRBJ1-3,CASSIGTGSGSGNTIYF,TGTGCCAGTAGTATCGGTACAGGGAGTGGGTCTGGAAACACCATATATTTT
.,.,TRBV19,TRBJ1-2,CASSQAPAGYTF,TGTGCCAGTAGTCAGGCTCCGGCGGGCTACACCTTC
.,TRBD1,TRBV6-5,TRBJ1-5,CASSIDRGRNQPQHF,TGTGCCAGCAGTATTGACAGGGGACGCAATCAGCCCCAGCATTTT
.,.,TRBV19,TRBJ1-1,CASSLTVNTEAFF,TGTGCCAGTAGTCTCACAGTGAACACTGAAGCTTTCTTT
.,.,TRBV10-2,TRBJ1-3,CASSDGHPGNTIYF,TGCGCCAGCAGTGATGGGCACCCTGGAAACACCATATATTTT
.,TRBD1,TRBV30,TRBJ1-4,CAWSGNTGVDEKLFF,TGTGCCTGGAGTGGAAATACAGGGGTAGATGAAAAACTGTTTTTT
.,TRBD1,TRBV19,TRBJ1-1,CASSRTGGVNTEAFF,TGTGCCAGTAGCCGGACAGGGGGAGTGAACACTGAAGCTTTCTTT
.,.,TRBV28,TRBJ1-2,CASSQGLWNYGYTF,TGTGCCAGCAGCCAGGGTCTTTGGAACTATGGCTACACCTTC
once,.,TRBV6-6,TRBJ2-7,CASSYSRGGYEQYF,TGTGCCAGCAGTTACTCGAGGGGGGGGTACGAGCAGTACTTC
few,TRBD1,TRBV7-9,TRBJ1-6,CASSTDRAYNSPLHF,TGTGCCAGCAGCACTGACAGGGCCTATAATTCACCCCTCCACTTT
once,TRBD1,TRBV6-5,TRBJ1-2,CASRTGTNYGYTF,TGTGCCAGCAGGACAGGGACCAACTATGGCTACACCTTC
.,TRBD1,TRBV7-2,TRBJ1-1,CASSLYQGALSTEAFF,TGTGCCAGCAGCTTATATCAGGGGGCGCTGAGCACTGAAGCTTTCTTT
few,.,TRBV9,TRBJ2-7,CASSVGDKFSYEQYF,TGTGCCAGCAGCGTAGGGGACAAATTCTCCTACGAGCAGTACTTC